This is a list of T cell receptor beta chains from one sample in a study of blood T cells in healthy people across ages. TCRdb re-derived calls from the 5' RACE reads in MiXCR, one entry per CDR3 protein. The data contain 1.5 million to 2 million distinct CDR3 sequences, roughly 49% of them seen just once; the ten biggest clones take up approximately 2.1%. The sequenced sample was blood. Receptors originate from a woman aged 40 to 49 in good health. Both conserved end residues are part of each CDR3. The order of the fields is D gene, clone size, J gene, V gene, CDR3 protein, CDR3 DNA. D genes are given only for firm matches. The size of a clone is reported for some rows only, either as once, few or many, or as a class for expanded clones.

TRBD1,-,TRBJ2-7,TRBV29-1,CSSRTGTYEQYF,TGCAGCTCTAGGACAGGGACCTACGAGCAGTACTTC
-,few,TRBJ1-2,TRBV4-2,CASSQPQGSSYGYTF,TGTGCCAGCAGCCAACCGCAGGGCAGCTCATATGGCTACACCTTC
-,few,TRBJ1-2,TRBV6-1,CASSADKTRGLLYISRGYTF,TGTGCCAGCAGTGCAGACAAGACAAGGGGGTTACTATATATCTCTAGAGGCTACACCTTC
-,many,TRBJ2-1,TRBV5-6,CASSLERGGDYNEQFF,TGTGCCAGCAGCTTAGAGAGGGGGGGCGACTACAATGAGCAGTTCTTC
TRBD2,few,TRBJ2-7,TRBV7-9,CASSSGTSGGSEQYF,TGTGCCAGCAGCTCTGGGACTAGCGGGGGGAGCGAGCAGTACTTC
-,-,TRBJ1-2,TRBV29-1,CSVEDQLRSTGYGYTF,TGCAGCGTTGAAGATCAGTTGCGGTCGACGGGATATGGCTACACCTTC
TRBD1,-,TRBJ1-2,TRBV7-9,CASSDPGGAYGYTF,TGTGCCAGCAGCGACCCAGGGGGCGCTTATGGCTACACCTTC
TRBD1,-,TRBJ1-2,TRBV7-2,CASSLSLDRGVYYGYTF,TGTGCCAGCAGCTTATCCCTTGACAGGGGCGTTTACTATGGCTACACCTTC
-,few,TRBJ1-2,TRBV4-3,CASSLGRNDYGYTF,TGCGCCAGCAGCCTGGGACGGAACGACTATGGCTACACCTTC
-,-,TRBJ2-3,TRBV5-1,CASSPLTNTDAQYF,TGCGCCAGCAGCCCCCTAACGAACACAGATGCGCAGTATTTT
TRBD2,-,TRBJ2-5,TRBV5-6,CASSLLGTSGGETQYF,TGTGCCAGCAGCCTACTAGGGACTAGCGGGGGGGAGACCCAGTACTTC
-,many,TRBJ2-5,TRBV11-2,CASSVHGQETQYF,TGTGCCAGCAGCGTACACGGCCAAGAGACCCAGTACTTC
TRBD1,-,TRBJ1-2,TRBV10-3,CAITMAGGNYGYTF,TGTGCCATCACTATGGCAGGGGGTAACTATGGCTACACCTTC
-,-,TRBJ1-2,TRBV15,CATSREEGLYGYTF,TGTGCCACCAGCAGAGAGGAGGGTTTATATGGCTACACCTTC
TRBD1,few,TRBJ2-7,TRBV7-2,CASSNSGQDYEQYF,TGTGCCAGCAGTAACTCGGGACAGGACTACGAGCAGTACTTC
TRBD1,-,TRBJ1-2,TRBV5-1,CASSRTGGTPANYGYTF,TGCGCCAGCAGCAGGACAGGGGGTACACCCGCTAACTATGGCTACACCTTC
-,-,TRBJ1-5,TRBV5-1,CASSFDGGGNQPQHF,TGCGCCAGCAGCTTCGACGGGGGTGGAAATCAGCCCCAGCATTTT
TRBD2,-,TRBJ2-1,TRBV7-6,CASSQRWASGYNEQFF,TGTGCCAGCAGCCAACGATGGGCTAGCGGATACAATGAGCAGTTCTTC
-,-,TRBJ2-1,TRBV12-3/TRBV12-4,CASSPLAVQFF,TGTGCCAGCAGTCCCCTTGCGGTGCAGTTCTTC
TRBD2,-,TRBJ2-3,TRBV4-2,CASSQMGRNAGLATQYF,TGTGCCAGCAGCCAAATGGGAAGAAACGCGGGACTAGCGACGCAGTATTTT
TRBD1,-,TRBJ2-1,TRBV9,CASSVGQGVRNEQFF,TGTGCCAGCAGCGTAGGACAGGGAGTCCGGAATGAGCAGTTCTTC
-,-,TRBJ2-5,TRBV2,CASTGLSQETQYF,TGTGCCAGCACCGGACTCAGCCAAGAGACCCAGTACTTC
-,few,TRBJ2-5,TRBV20-1,CSARDGRTETQYF,TGCAGTGCTAGAGACGGACGGACGGAGACCCAGTACTTC
TRBD2,few,TRBJ2-1,TRBV20-1,CSARTSGGSSYNEQFF,TGCAGTGCAAGGACTAGCGGGGGATCGTCCTACAATGAGCAGTTCTTC
TRBD2,-,TRBJ2-7,TRBV7-9,CASSLGTSGGAEEQYF,TGTGCCAGCAGCTTAGGGACTAGCGGGGGGGCAGAGGAGCAGTACTTC
TRBD1,-,TRBJ2-5,TRBV20-1,CSARGTGRKTQYF,TGCAGTGCCCGGGGGACAGGGAGAAAGACCCAGTACTTC
-,-,TRBJ2-3,TRBV20-1,CSAGGWVTGVTPDTQYF,TGCAGTGCCGGAGGGTGGGTCACTGGCGTTACCCCAGATACGCAGTATTTT
-,-,TRBJ2-7,TRBV21-1,CAHYRWTGYEQYF,TGTGCCCATTACCGTTGGACAGGGTACGAGCAGTACTTC
-,-,TRBJ1-5,TRBV7-2,CASSLVATGIASNQPQHF,TGTGCCAGCAGCTTAGTCGCTACAGGGATCGCGAGCAATCAGCCCCAGCATTTT
-,-,TRBJ2-1,TRBV11-1,CASSLIVARNEQFF,TGTGCCAGCAGCTTAATAGTAGCGAGGAATGAGCAGTTCTTC
-,-,TRBJ2-5,TRBV5-4,CASSPTTGTGGKETQYF,TGTGCCAGCAGCCCTACAACCGGCACAGGAGGAAAAGAGACCCAGTACTTC
-,-,TRBJ2-1,TRBV29-1,CSVEVKWNEQFF,TGCAGCGTTGAAGTCAAATGGAATGAGCAGTTCTTC
-,-,TRBJ2-5,TRBV9,CASSVGGGDAEETQYF,TGTGCCAGCAGCGTAGGAGGAGGGGACGCAGAAGAGACCCAGTACTTC
-,-,TRBJ1-2,TRBV28,CASSPRLTALGGGYTF,TGTGCCAGCAGCCCCCGGCTGACGGCTCTCGGTGGCGGCTACACCTTC
TRBD2,few,TRBJ2-5,TRBV15,CATSRAGGETQYF,TGTGCCACCAGCAGAGCGGGGGGGGAGACCCAGTACTTC
-,-,TRBJ1-6,TRBV28,CASRGDLNSPLHF,TGTGCCAGCAGGGGGGATCTTAATTCACCCCTCCACTTT
TRBD1,few,TRBJ2-1,TRBV7-2,CASSPAGTGLNEQFF,TGTGCCAGCAGCCCCGCCGGGACAGGGTTGAATGAGCAGTTCTTC
-,-,TRBJ2-4,TRBV19,CASSMTGTAKNIQYF,TGTGCCAGTAGTATGACGGGGACGGCCAAAAACATTCAGTACTTC
TRBD1,-,TRBJ2-1,TRBV4-2,CASSQVTGGYYNEQFF,TGTGCCAGCAGCCAGGTTACAGGGGGGTACTACAATGAGCAGTTCTTC
-,-,TRBJ1-2,TRBV9,CASSVVPGSGGYTF,TGTGCCAGCAGCGTAGTGCCAGGGTCTGGTGGCTACACCTTC
-,-,TRBJ1-2,TRBV7-9,CASSTPGIGGEGGYTF,TGTGCCAGCAGCACCCCGGGGATTGGCGGAGAGGGGGGCTACACCTTC
-,-,TRBJ2-1,TRBV6-1,CAASGPGLIYNEQFF,TGTGCCGCCTCTGGCCCGGGCCTTATCTACAATGAGCAGTTCTTC